This T cell receptor (beta chain) appears in the sequencing data of a study of control samples from healthy donors and cancer patients. Method: immunoSEQ multiplex PCR; TCRdb's copy keeps in-frame clones and lacks some. The sample lists under 85,000 clones, 94% occurring once. Germline lookup yields CDR1 SGHRS and CDR2 YFSETQ. V was cut by 0 bases and J by 5 bases, with 8 bases left in between. This CDR3 has 13 amino acids. The sequence was obtained from a woman in her forties in good health. The V gene is TRBV5-1, the J gene TRBJ1-1; unclear D gene. Source material: blood. This CDR3 is CASSLASETEAFF. The CDR3, as DNA: TGCGCCAGCAGCTTGGCCTCGGAAACTGAAGCTTTCTTT.